This TCR beta chain was sequenced during a study of CD8 T cells in ankylosing spondylitis. General observations from the study: Blood of patients with ankylosing spondylitis appeared to be characterized by a TCR beta motif of eight highly homologous variants.

Concerning this clonotype itself: Its antigen is currently unknown.

Per the germline V gene, CDR1 is SGHTA and CDR2 is FQGTGA. Trimming shortened V by 4 bases and J by 0 bases, and 11 bases separated the two germline ends. The CDR3 sequence is 15 residues long. TCRdb independently ran MiXCR on the 5' RACE reads; one entry per CDR3 protein. The data show approximately 400,000 distinct CDR3 sequences, roughly 18% seen once. The source is a male donor with ankylosing spondylitis. Sequenced input: blood, either unsorted or a sorted T cell fraction (not recorded which). The V call is TRBV7-3, the J call TRBJ2-3, with D perhaps TRBD2 (6 bases). The CDR3 nucleotides are TGTGCCAGCAGCTCACTAGGGACTAGCACAGATACGCAGTATTTT. Its translation is CASSSLGTSTDTQYF.